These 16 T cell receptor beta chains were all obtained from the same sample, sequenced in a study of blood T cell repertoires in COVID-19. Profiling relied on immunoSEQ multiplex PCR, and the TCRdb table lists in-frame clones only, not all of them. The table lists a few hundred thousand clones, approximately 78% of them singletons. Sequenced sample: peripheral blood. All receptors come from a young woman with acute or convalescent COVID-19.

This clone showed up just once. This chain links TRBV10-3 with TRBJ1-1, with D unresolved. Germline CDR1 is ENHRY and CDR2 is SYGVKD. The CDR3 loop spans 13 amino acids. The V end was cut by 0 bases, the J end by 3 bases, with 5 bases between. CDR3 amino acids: CAISESPDTEAFF. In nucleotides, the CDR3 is TGTGCCATCAGTGAGTCGCCAGACACTGAAGCTTTCTTT.

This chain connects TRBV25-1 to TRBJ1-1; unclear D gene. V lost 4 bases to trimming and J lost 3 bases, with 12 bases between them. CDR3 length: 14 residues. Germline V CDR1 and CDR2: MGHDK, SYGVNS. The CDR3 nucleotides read TGTGCCAGCAGTGGGGAGGGATGGTACACTGAAGCTTTCTTT. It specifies CASSGEGWYTEAFF.

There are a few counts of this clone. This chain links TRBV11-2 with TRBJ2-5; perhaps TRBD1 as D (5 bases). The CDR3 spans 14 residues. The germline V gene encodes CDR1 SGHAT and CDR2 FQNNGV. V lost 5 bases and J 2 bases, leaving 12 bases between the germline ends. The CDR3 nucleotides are TGTGCCAGCAGCCCCATTAGGGGACAAGAGACCCAGTACTTC. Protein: CASSPIRGQETQYF.

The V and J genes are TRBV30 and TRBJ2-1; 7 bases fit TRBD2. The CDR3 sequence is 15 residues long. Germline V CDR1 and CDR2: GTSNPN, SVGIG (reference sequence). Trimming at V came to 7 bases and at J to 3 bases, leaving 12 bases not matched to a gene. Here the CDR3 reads CALQVGGGSYNEQFF. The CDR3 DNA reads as TGTGCCTTACAGGTTGGCGGGGGAAGCTACAATGAGCAGTTCTTC.

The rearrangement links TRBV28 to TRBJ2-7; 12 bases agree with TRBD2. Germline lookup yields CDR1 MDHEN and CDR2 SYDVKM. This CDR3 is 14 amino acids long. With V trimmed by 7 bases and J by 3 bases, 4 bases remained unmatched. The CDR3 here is CASIKGLAGYEQYF. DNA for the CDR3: TGTGCCAGCATAAAGGGACTAGCGGGCTACGAGCAGTACTTC.

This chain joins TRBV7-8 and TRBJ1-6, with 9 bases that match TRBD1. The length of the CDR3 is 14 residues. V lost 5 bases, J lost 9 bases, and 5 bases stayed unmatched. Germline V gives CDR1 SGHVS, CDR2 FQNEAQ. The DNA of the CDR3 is TGTGCCAGCAGCCCTACAGGGGGCACTTCACCCCTCCACTTT. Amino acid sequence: CASSPTGGTSPLHF.

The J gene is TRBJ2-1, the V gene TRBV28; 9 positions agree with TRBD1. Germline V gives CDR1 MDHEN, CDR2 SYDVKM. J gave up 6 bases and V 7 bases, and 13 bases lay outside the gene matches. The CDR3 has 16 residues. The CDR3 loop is CASTTTGTGSRNEQFF. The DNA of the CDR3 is TGTGCCAGCACTACCACTGGGACAGGGTCCCGCAATGAGCAGTTCTTC.

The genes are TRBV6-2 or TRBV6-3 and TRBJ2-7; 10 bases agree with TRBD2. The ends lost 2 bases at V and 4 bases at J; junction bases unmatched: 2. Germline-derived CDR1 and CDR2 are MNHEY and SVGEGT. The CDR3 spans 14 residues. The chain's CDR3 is CASSYGLAAYEQYF. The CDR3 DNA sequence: TGTGCCAGCAGTTACGGACTAGCGGCGTACGAGCAGTACTTC.

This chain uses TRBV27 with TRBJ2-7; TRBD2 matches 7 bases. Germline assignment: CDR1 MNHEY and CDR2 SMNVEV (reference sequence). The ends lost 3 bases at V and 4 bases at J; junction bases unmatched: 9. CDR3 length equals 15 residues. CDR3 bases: TGTGCCAGCAGTTTGAGGGGCGGGAGTAGGTACGAGCAGTACTTC. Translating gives CASSLRGGSRYEQYF.

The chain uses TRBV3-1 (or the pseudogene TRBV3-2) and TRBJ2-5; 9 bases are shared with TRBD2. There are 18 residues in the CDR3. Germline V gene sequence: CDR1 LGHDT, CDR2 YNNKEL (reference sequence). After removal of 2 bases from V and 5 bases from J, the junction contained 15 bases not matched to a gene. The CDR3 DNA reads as TGTGCCAGCAGCCAAAGAACCCTCCTGCGGGAGGGCCGGGAGACCCAGTACTTC. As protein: CASSQRTLLREGRETQYF.

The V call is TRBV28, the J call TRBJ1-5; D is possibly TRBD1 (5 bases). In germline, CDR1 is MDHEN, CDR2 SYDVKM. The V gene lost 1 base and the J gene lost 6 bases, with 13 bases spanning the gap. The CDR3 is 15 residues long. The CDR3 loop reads CASSLSQDFSQPQHF. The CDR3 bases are TGTGCCAGCAGTTTATCACAGGATTTCAGTCAGCCCCAGCATTTT.

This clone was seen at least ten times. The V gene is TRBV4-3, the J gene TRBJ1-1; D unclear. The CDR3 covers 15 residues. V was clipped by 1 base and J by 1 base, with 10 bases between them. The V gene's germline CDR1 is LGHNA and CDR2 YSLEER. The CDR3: CASSQGGGWNTEAFF. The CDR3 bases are TGCGCCAGCAGCCAAGGGGGAGGCTGGAACACTGAAGCTTTCTTT.

The CDR3 loop reads CASSAPSAGGSEQYF. The CDR3 region has the DNA TGTGCCAGCAGCGCCCCCTCGGCGGGAGGATCCGAGCAGTACTTC. The rearrangement joins TRBV7-2 to TRBJ2-7; 8 bases fit TRBD2. The germline V gene encodes CDR1 SGHTA and CDR2 FQGNSA. The V and J ends lost 5 bases and 6 bases, in that order; junction bases with no gene match: 12. The CDR3 loop spans 15 amino acids.

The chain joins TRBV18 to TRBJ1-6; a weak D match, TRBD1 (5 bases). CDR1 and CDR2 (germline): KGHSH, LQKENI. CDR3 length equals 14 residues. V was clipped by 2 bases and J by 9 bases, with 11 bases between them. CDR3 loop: CASSPVSQGSPLHF. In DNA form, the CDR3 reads TGTGCCAGCTCACCAGTGAGTCAGGGTTCACCCCTCCACTTT.

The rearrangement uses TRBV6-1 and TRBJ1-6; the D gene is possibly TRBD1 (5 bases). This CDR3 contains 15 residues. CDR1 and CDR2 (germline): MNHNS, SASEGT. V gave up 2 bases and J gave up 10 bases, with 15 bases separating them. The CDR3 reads CASSEQVRARSPLHF. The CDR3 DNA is TGTGCCAGCAGTGAACAGGTCAGGGCTCGATCACCCCTCCACTTT.

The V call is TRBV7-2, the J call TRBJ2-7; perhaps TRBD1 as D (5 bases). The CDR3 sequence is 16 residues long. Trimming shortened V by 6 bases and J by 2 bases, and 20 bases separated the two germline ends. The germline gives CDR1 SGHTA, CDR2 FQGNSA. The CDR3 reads CASSRWGKGLPYEQYF. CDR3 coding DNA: TGTGCCAGCAGTCGATGGGGCAAAGGGCTCCCCTACGAGCAGTACTTC.